The present T cell receptor (beta chain) was sequenced within a study of blood T cells in healthy people across ages. The overall study: The capture of about one barcoded beta molecule per two T cells was achieved by template switching.

Isolated per sample were at least 7 million PBMCs. Remarks on this clonotype: Its matching antigen is unknown.

Germline CDR1 is LGHDT and CDR2 is YNNKEL (reference sequence). The CDR3 covers 16 residues. V dropped 5 bases and J dropped 4 bases, with 20 bases sitting between them. Using a J-beta primer mix together with a sample-barcoded 5' primer, a second PCR was run for roughly 7 to 11 cycles. Every cDNA molecule carried a tag from a template-switch adaptor bearing 12 random nucleotides. TCRdb redid the calling of the 5' RACE reads with MiXCR, one entry per CDR3 protein. The data contain more than 750,000 distinct CDR3 sequences, just under 30% of them singletons. Study results and caveats: Possibly, changes in expanded clonotypes were confounded because donor CMV status was unknown.

The same data also contributed to another study, on T cells of mothers and their children.

The TCR comes from a woman between 40 and 50 years old in good health. Sequenced: blood. The chain carries TRBV3-1 and TRBJ2-5, with TRBD1 as a possible D gene (6 bases). CDR3 amino acids: CASSGSGTSYSETQYF. The CDR3 DNA sequence: TGTGCCAGCAGCGGATCCGGGACATCTTACTCAGAGACCCAGTACTTC.